What follows describes a single T cell receptor (beta chain). What it binds is unknown. Germline V CDR1 and CDR2: SGDLS, YYNGEE. The trim removed 4 bases at V and 6 bases at J, leaving 3 bases unmatched. CDR3 length: 14 amino acids. The data were taken from a study of T cell responses to AZD1222 COVID-19 vaccine. Study results and limitations: Sampling that yielded the repertoires occurred only after the peak T cell response. Seropositive status at baseline applied to only a handful of AZD1222 recipients.

The data were produced by immunoSEQ multiplex PCR, yet TCRdb's version contains in-frame clones alone and is incomplete. The sample holds 130,000 or so clones, roughly 93% seen once. Second-dose schedules of about 4 or about 12 weeks were combined. The chain employs TRBV9 and TRBJ1-4; 10 bases line up with TRBD1. The sequencing used peripheral blood, collected 28 days after the second AZD1222 dose. This clonotype was sampled from an adult who received the AZD1222 COVID-19 vaccine. Here the CDR3 DNA reads TGTGCCAGCAGCAGGGACAGGGGTCATGAAAAACTGTTTTTT. Protein: CASSRDRGHEKLFF.